The source of this TCR beta chain is a study of patients and donors after allogeneic stem cell transplantation. TCRdb re-called the RT-PCR reads through MiXCR, storing one row per CDR3 protein. This sample yields about a million distinct CDR3 sequences, of which more than 15% are seen a single time; 5.5% to 6.5% belongs to the top ten. The CDR3 contains 15 residues. The V and J ends lost 3 bases and 1 base respectively, with 12 bases between them. The germline gives CDR1 LGHDT, CDR2 YNNKEL (reference sequence). This rearrangement joins TRBV3-1 to TRBJ1-1; D is unclear. This TCR was recovered from a human donor who was either an allogeneic HSCT recipient or a stem cell or donor lymphocyte infusion donor (not recorded which). It is not recorded whose cells these are; they may come from a transplant donor. Source material: blood, either unsorted or a sorted T cell fraction (not recorded which). CDR3 sequence reads: CASSQGLAGNTEAFF. Here the CDR3 DNA reads TGTGCCAGCAGCCAGGGGTTAGCGGGGAACACTGAAGCTTTCTTT.